This T cell receptor beta chain was sequenced in a study of T cell clonotyping in hematopoietic cell transplantation. Overall study: Pretransplant recipient samples were taken after cytoreduction.

Regarding the study as a whole: Broader posttransplant TCR repertoire diversity was predicted by graft donor and pretransplant recipient Inverse Simpson Index values. Few recipient clonotypes overlapped donors; over 95% were de novo at given depth. Pathologically expanded recipient clonotypes increased progressively from day 30 to day 180 as diversity fell.

Clones were read by immunoSEQ multiplex PCR, and TCRdb kept only the in-frame ones, dropping some. The top ten clones hold around 2.3% of a sample with 25,000 to 30,000 clones, 93% of them seen once. This CDR3 is 13 amino acids long. Germline values: CDR1 SGHDN, CDR2 FVKESK. Trimming stripped 2 bases from V and 11 bases from J, with 15 bases between. The time point is: recipient sample about 28 days before transplant, after cytoreduction. For this clone: Its antigen is not identified.

This chain links TRBV14 with TRBJ2-5; D perhaps matches TRBD1 (5 bases). The receptor's source is a man aged 50-60 years with acute myeloid leukemia. Some clones in this sample may be carry-over from other donors' samples. The sample here was peripheral blood mononuclear cells, taken before stem cell transplant. DNA of the CDR3: TGTGCCAGCAGCCAAATAATAGGGGCTGAGCAGTACTTC. Its translation: CASSQIIGAEQYF.